This T cell receptor beta chain comes out of a study of T cells in Graves' hyperthyroidism and ophthalmopathy. TCR beta CDR3 region amplification was performed from RNA transcripts. HTBI primers drove first-round RT-PCR of the TCR CDR3. TCRdb re-analysed the multiplex PCR reads in MiXCR, keeping a single row per CDR3 protein. The sample contains fewer than 400,000 distinct CDR3 sequences, roughly 17% of which appear only once. CDR1 and CDR2 (germline): SQVTM, ANQGSEA. The germline V and J ends were trimmed by 1 base and 12 bases, with 15 bases remaining between them. This CDR3 is 13 amino acids long. The sample holds a few counts of this clonotype. Its antigen is not known. Diagnosis rested on symptoms, serum thyroxine and TRAb, thyroid ultrasound, and orbital computed tomography. Fresh peripheral blood, roughly 9.8 ml of it, supplied the PBMCs. Study-level points and caveats: Blood also carried most thyroid clonotypes expanded above 0.001. The model anticipated ophthalmopathy a median approximately 6.6 months pre-onset.

Material for sequencing was blood. This clonotype was obtained from a man aged 25-45 years with Graves' hyperthyroidism. The chain recombines TRBV29-1 with TRBJ1-4, with a weak D call TRBD1 (5 bases). Here the CDR3 DNA reads TGCAGCGTTGAAGTGCTCAGAGGGGAGGAACTGTTTTTT. Protein sequence: CSVEVLRGEELFF.